Listed here are 16 T cell receptor beta chains from one sample, sequenced in a study of identifying expanded T cells in peripheral blood. The assay was immunoSEQ multiplex PCR, and TCRdb's table has in-frame clones only and misses some. The sample contains about 78,000 clones, 85% to 90% of which appear only once. Sequencing was done on a sample of blood. These receptors all come from a person aged 18 to 75 in good health.

The chain recombines TRBV11-1 with TRBJ2-5; D is ambiguous. CDR1 is SGHAT and CDR2 is FQDESV in the germline V gene (reference sequence). The CDR3 is made up of 13 amino acids. The V gene lost 4 bases and the J gene lost 2 bases, with 8 bases spanning the gap. The DNA for the CDR3 is TGTGCCAGCAGCTCCGGACGGCAAGAGACCCAGTACTTC. Protein product: CASSSGRQETQYF.

This clone was counted only a few times. V and J are TRBV7-2 and TRBJ1-6; D possibly corresponds to TRBD1 (5 bases). V shed 5 bases and J shed 5 bases, with 16 bases lying between them. The CDR3 extends over 16 amino acids. Germline CDR1 reads SGHTA; CDR2 reads FQGNSA. This CDR3 is CASSPHGPGHNSPLHF. The CDR3 DNA is TGTGCCAGCAGCCCGCACGGCCCAGGGCATAATTCACCCCTCCACTTT.

The J gene is TRBJ2-7, the V gene TRBV11-2; D is possibly TRBD1 (6 bases). The V and J ends lost 1 base and 11 bases respectively, with 15 bases between them. The germline CDR1 and CDR2 sequences are SGHAT and FQNNGV. CDR3 size: 13 residues. The CDR3 is CASSLVPDSPKYF. DNA for the CDR3: TGTGCCAGCAGCTTAGTTCCGGACAGTCCAAAGTACTTC.

This chain joins TRBV5-6 and TRBJ2-7; no clear D gene. The CDR3 sequence is 16 residues long. Germline values: CDR1 SGHDT, CDR2 YYEEEE. Trimming took off 2 bases at V and 3 bases at J, with 18 bases between the two ends. The CDR3, as DNA: TGTGCCAGCAGCTTCAGACACAGCCTAACGAACTACGAGCAGTACTTC. It yields the protein CASSFRHSLTNYEQYF.

The chain uses TRBV21-1 and TRBJ2-7; TRBD1, the table's D call, was not compared with the DNA. TRBV21-1 is given as a pseudogene. The CDR3 runs 15 residues. The CDR3 reads CASSRKLQGNPPKYF. CDR3 in DNA: TGTGCCAGCAGCCGGAAGCTACAGGGGAATCCCCCGAAGTACTTC.

The chain joins TRBV5-1 to TRBJ2-7; perhaps TRBD1 as D (6 bases). V was pared by 1 base and J by 3 bases, with 8 bases between. Germline CDR1 SGHRS, CDR2 YFSETQ. The CDR3 sequence is 13 residues long. The CDR3: CASSLTGNYEQYF. Written as DNA, the CDR3 is TGCGCCAGCAGCTTGACAGGGAACTACGAGCAGTACTTC.

J is TRBJ2-3 and V is TRBV29-1; TRBD2 might be the D (5 bases). The CDR3 loop spans 14 amino acids. V lost 4 bases to trimming and J lost 1 base, with 12 bases between them. Germline CDR1 SQVTM, CDR2 ANQGSEA. In DNA, the CDR3 is TGCAGCGTTGCGGGAAGCCGAGGCACAGATACGCAGTATTTT. Translation gives CSVAGSRGTDTQYF.

The rearrangement joins TRBV18 to TRBJ1-6; the D is unclear. Germline lookup yields CDR1 KGHSH and CDR2 LQKENI. V lost 1 base and J lost 4, with 5 bases in between. The CDR3 contains 14 residues. Here the CDR3 reads CASSPLQYNSPLHF. The CDR3 DNA reads TGTGCCAGCTCACCACTACAGTATAATTCACCCCTCCACTTT.

The gene calls are TRBV11-2 and TRBJ1-1; D ambiguous. There are 12 residues in the CDR3. The V end lost 0 bases, the J end lost 2 bases, and 1 base lay between the germline ends. Germline V lookup: CDR1 SGHAT, CDR2 FQNNGV. Here the CDR3 DNA reads TGTGCCAGCAGCTTAGAAAACACTGAAGCTTTCTTT. Translated: CASSLENTEAFF.

The V and J genes are TRBV21-1 and TRBJ1-6; whether TRBD1, the table's D call, matches the DNA was not checked. TRBV21-1 is a pseudogene locus. The length of the CDR3 is 14 residues. The CDR3 region has the DNA TGTGCCAGCAGCCGGGCGAGGGGGAATTCACCCCTCCACTTT. Translation gives CASSRARGNSPLHF.

This rearrangement joins TRBV28 to TRBJ1-5; D is possibly TRBD1 (5 bases). V was trimmed by 6 bases and J by 9 bases, leaving 12 bases between them. Germline-derived CDR1 and CDR2 are MDHEN and SYDVKM. The CDR3 is made up of 12 amino acids. The CDR3 DNA sequence: TGTGCCAGCAGCCCTGGGGGTTGGCCCCAGCATTTT. Its protein product is CASSPGGWPQHF.

The gene calls are TRBV10-3 and TRBJ2-1; tentative D call: TRBD2 (5 bases). CDR1 and CDR2 from the germline V gene are ENHRY and SYGVKD. Trimming removed 4 bases at V and 5 bases at J, with 12 bases between. The CDR3 runs to 14 residues. CDR3 DNA sequence: TGTGCCATCAGTGCGGTAGCGAACGACAATGAGCAGTTCTTC. This encodes CAISAVANDNEQFF.

The rearrangement joins TRBV13 to TRBJ1-2; D is perhaps TRBD1 (5 bases). V was trimmed by 1 base and J by 4 bases, leaving 16 bases between them. Germline values: CDR1 PRHDT, CDR2 FYEKMQ (reference sequence). The CDR3 runs to 16 residues. The CDR3, as DNA: TGTGCCAGCAGCTTAGAAACCTCTCGACAGCCCTATGGCTACACCTTC. It yields the protein CASSLETSRQPYGYTF.

J is TRBJ2-1 and V is TRBV9; TRBD1 might be the D (6 bases). Germline loops: CDR1 SGDLS, CDR2 YYNGEE. V lost 0 bases, J lost 2 bases, and 9 bases lay in between. This CDR3 contains 15 residues. The CDR3 nucleotides read TGTGCCAGCAGCGTAGAGGGGGATACCTACAATGAGCAGTTCTTC. The encoded protein is CASSVEGDTYNEQFF.

With regard to this clone: Possible read error: a much larger clone is one base away. The chain carries TRBV28 and TRBJ1-2; TRBD1 agrees at 8 bases. Trimming at V came to 6 bases and at J to 3 bases, leaving 3 bases not matched to a gene. The germline V gene has CDR1 MDHEN and CDR2 SYDVKM. The CDR3 contains 13 residues. The CDR3 reads CASSPGQDYGYTF. CDR3 nucleotides: TGTGCCAGCAGCCCGGGACAGGACTATGGCTACACCTTC.

The chain carries TRBV7-2 and TRBJ1-2; 7 nucleotides line up with TRBD1. The J segment lost 4 bases and the V segment lost 4 bases, leaving 6 bases of the junction unmatched. This CDR3 comprises 14 residues. Germline assignment: CDR1 SGHTA and CDR2 FQGNSA. For the CDR3, the DNA is TGTGCCAGCAGCTGGGGGACAGCAAGCTATGGCTACACCTTC. This gives the protein CASSWGTASYGYTF.